This TCR beta chain was retrieved from a study of CD8 T cells in Susac syndrome. Random hexamers were used to reverse transcribe an amount of about 0.45 to 1 ug RNA. A single record per CDR3 protein comes from TCRdb applying MiXCR to the immunoSEQ multiplex PCR reads. This sample has around 150,000 distinct CDR3 sequences, with 90% to 97% found just once. V gave up 2 bases and J gave up 0 bases, with 10 bases separating them. This CDR3 is 15 amino acids long. The germline V gene has CDR1 SGHTA and CDR2 FQGTGA. Sequencing was done on a sample of CD4+ T cells from PBMCs. This chain connects TRBV7-3 to TRBJ1-1; unclear D gene. This TCR was sampled from a human donor with Susac syndrome. The CDR3 protein is CASSLLPELNTEAFF. In nucleotides, the CDR3 is TGTGCCAGCAGCTTACTTCCCGAACTGAACACTGAAGCTTTCTTT. The whole variable domain, remainder taken from reference TRBV7-3 and TRBJ1-1, is GAGVSQTPSNKVTEKGKYVELRCDPISGHTALYWYRQSLGQGPEFLIYFQGTGAADDSGLPNDRFFAVRPEGSVSTLKIQRTERGDSAVYLCASSLLPELNTEAFFGQGTRLTVV.